The text below deals with one TCR beta chain. Its antigen remains unknown. The CDR3 has 17 amino acids. The germline CDR1 and CDR2 sequences are MNHEY and SMNVEV (reference sequence). The TRB libraries of cDNA were built by UMI-labeled 5' RACE. TCRdb reprocessed the 5' RACE reads; each CDR3 protein has one entry and no DNA is given. The table lists 50,000 to 65,000 distinct CDR3 sequences. Triplicate sorting captured roughly 300,000 cells each from every CD8+ T cell subset. This sample was included in a study of CXCR3-negative and CXCR3-positive naive CD8 T cells. Overall study context: Across all libraries, TRB reads numbered about 135 million, with about 1.5 +/- 0.3 million in each library. Findings and limits, study-wide: Between one naive subset and the other, surface CD5 was comparable, and TCR strength was inferred from TRB CDR3 properties.

The chain joins TRBV27 to TRBJ2-7; TCRdb reports TRBD2, a call that lacks DNA to check it against. The clonotype was recovered from a human donor in good health. Some clones in this sample may be carry-over from other donors' samples. The sequencing input was naive CXCR3- CD8+ T cells from blood. The subset here: CD45RO-CCR7+CD27+CD95- naive CD8+ T cells lacking CXCR3 (TNR3-). CDR3: CASSSISSETQPYEQYF.